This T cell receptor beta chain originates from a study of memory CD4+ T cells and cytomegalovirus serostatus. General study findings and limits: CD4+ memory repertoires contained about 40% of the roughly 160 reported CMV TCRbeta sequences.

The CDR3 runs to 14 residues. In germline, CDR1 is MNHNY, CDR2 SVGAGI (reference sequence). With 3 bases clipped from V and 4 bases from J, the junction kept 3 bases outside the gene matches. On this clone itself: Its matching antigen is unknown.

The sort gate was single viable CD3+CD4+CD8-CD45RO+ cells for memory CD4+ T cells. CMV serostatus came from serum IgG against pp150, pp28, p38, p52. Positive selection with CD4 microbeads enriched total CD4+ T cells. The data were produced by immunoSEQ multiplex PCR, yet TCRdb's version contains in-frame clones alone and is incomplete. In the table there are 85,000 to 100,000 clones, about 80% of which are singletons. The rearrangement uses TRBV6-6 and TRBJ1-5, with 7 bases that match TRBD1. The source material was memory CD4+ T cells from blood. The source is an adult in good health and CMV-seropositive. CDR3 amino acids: CASSYLTGNQPQHF. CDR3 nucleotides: TGTGCCAGCAGTTATCTGACAGGGAATCAGCCCCAGCATTTT.